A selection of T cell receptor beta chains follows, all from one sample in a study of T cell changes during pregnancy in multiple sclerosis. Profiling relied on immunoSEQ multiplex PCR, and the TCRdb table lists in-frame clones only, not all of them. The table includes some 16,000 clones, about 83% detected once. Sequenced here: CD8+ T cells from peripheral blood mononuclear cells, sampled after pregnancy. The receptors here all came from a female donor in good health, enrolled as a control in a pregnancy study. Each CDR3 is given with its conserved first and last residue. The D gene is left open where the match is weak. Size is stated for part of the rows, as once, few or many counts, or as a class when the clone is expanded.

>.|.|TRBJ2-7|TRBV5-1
CASSLEGVWYEQYF
TGCGCCAGCAGCTTGGAAGGGGTTTGGTACGAGCAGTACTTC
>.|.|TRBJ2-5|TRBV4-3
CASSQDRAGQETQYF
TGCGCCAGCAGCCAAGACCGCGCGGGGCAAGAGACCCAGTACTTC
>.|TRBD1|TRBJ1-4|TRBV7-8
CASSLNRDRGEKLFF
TGTGCCAGCAGCTTAAACCGGGACAGGGGGGAAAAACTGTTTTTT
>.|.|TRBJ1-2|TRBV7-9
CASSSRVANYGYTF
TGTGCCAGCAGTTCCAGGGTAGCTAACTATGGCTACACCTTC
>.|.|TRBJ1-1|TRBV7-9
CASSLGTGDTEAFF
TGTGCCAGCAGCCTAGGAACGGGAGACACTGAAGCTTTCTTT
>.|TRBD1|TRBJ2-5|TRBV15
CATSRDPQGARVETQYF
TGTGCCACCAGCAGAGATCCACAGGGGGCCCGAGTAGAGACCCAGTACTTC
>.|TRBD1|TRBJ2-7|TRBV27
CASRDRTGYYEQYF
TGTGCCAGCAGGGACCGGACAGGGTACTACGAGCAGTACTTC
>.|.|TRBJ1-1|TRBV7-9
CASSLTSAQKAFF
TGTGCCAGCAGCTTAACGAGTGCCCAAAAAGCTTTCTTT
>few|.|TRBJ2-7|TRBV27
CASSPVQDSITYEQYF
TGTGCCAGCAGTCCGGTACAGGACAGTATCACCTACGAGCAGTACTTC
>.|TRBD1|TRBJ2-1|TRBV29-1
CSVEGRDRGYNEQFF
TGCAGCGTTGAAGGTAGGGACAGGGGATACAATGAGCAGTTCTTC
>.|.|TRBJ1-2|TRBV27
CASSLEGSNYGYTF
TGTGCCAGCAGTTTGGAGGGTTCTAACTATGGCTACACCTTC
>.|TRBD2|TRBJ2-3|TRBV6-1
CASSEEREGSSTDTQYF
TGTGCCAGCAGTGAGGAGCGGGAGGGCAGCAGCACAGATACGCAGTATTTT
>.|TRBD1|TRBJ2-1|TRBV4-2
CASSPGAGGEYNEQFF
TGTGCCAGCAGCCCTGGCGCAGGGGGCGAGTACAATGAGCAGTTCTTC
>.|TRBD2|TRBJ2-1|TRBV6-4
CASSRTSGSYNEQFF
TGTGCCAGCAGTCGAACCAGCGGGAGCTACAATGAGCAGTTCTTC
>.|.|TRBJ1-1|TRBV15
CATSTRLTGRNEAFF
TGTGCCACCAGCACCCGACTTACAGGACGAAATGAAGCTTTCTTT
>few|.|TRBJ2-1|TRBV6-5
CASSYSESSSYNEQFF
TGTGCCAGCAGTTACTCGGAGTCTTCCTCCTACAATGAGCAGTTCTTC
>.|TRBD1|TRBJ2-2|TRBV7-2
CASSPWDRAVAGELFF
TGTGCCAGCAGTCCATGGGACAGGGCCGTGGCCGGGGAGCTGTTTTTT
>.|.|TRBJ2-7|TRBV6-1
CASSESGDSSYEQYF
TGTGCCAGCAGTGAGTCCGGGGATAGCTCCTACGAGCAGTACTTC
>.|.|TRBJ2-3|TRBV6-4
CASSDSWESSTDTQYF
TGTGCCAGCAGTGACTCCTGGGAGTCTAGCACAGATACGCAGTATTTT
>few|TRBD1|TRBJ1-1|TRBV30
CAWSTGTGNTEAFF
TGTGCCTGGAGTACCGGGACAGGGAACACTGAAGCTTTCTTT
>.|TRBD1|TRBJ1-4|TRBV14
CASSQSRGRREKLFF
TGTGCCAGCAGCCAATCCAGGGGGCGTCGTGAAAAACTGTTTTTT
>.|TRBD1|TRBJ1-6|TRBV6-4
CASSGSGTGGSPLHF
TGTGCCAGCAGTGGGTCCGGGACAGGCGGTTCACCCCTCCACTTT
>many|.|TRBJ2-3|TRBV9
CASSVEMGRTDTQYF
TGTGCCAGCAGCGTAGAGATGGGGCGCACAGATACGCAGTATTTT
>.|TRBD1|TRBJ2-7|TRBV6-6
CASSWGQDPTSEQYF
TGTGCCAGCAGTTGGGGACAGGACCCGACCTCCGAGCAGTACTTC
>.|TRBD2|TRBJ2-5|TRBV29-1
CSVDSREAGETQYF
TGCAGCGTTGACTCACGGGAGGCAGGAGAGACCCAGTACTTC